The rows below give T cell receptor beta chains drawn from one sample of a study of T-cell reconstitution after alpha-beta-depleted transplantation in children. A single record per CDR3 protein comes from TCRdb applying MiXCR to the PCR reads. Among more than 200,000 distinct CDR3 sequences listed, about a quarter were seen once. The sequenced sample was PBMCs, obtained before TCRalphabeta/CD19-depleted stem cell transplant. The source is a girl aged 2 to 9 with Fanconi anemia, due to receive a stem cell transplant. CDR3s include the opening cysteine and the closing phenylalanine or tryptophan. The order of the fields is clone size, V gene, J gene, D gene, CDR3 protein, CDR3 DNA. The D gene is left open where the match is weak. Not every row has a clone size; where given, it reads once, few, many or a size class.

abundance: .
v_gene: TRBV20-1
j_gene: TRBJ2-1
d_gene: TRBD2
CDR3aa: CSARVSTSGFFNEQFF
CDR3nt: TGCAGTGCTAGAGTTTCCACTAGCGGGTTCTTCAATGAGCAGTTCTTC

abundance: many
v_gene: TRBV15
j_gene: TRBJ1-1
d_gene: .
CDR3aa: CATSRDEGLNTEAFF
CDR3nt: TGTGCCACCAGCAGAGACGAGGGGCTGAACACTGAAGCTTTCTTT

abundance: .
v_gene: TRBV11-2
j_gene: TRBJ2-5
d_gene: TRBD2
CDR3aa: CASSPRLAGVEETQYF
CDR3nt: TGTGCCAGCAGCCCCAGACTAGCGGGAGTGGAAGAGACCCAGTACTTC

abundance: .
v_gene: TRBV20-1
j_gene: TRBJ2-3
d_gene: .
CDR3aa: CSAETWDTQYF
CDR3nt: TGCAGTGCTGAAACTTGGGATACGCAGTATTTT

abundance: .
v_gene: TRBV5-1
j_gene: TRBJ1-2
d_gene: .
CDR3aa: CASSLGFVGHGYTF
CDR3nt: TGCGCCAGCAGCTTGGGTTTTGTAGGGCATGGCTACACCTTC

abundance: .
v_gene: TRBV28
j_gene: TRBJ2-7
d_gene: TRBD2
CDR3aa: CASSLGGPWREGPYEQYF
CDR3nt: TGTGCCAGCAGTTTGGGGGGTCCGTGGAGGGAGGGCCCGTACGAGCAGTACTTC

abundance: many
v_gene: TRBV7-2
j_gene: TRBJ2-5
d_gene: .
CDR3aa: CASSPYREQETQYF
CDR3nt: TGTGCCAGCAGCCCGTACAGGGAACAAGAGACCCAGTACTTC

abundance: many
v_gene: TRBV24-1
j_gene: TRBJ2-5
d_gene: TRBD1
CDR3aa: CATSEGTGTQETQYF
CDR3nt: TGTGCCACCAGTGAGGGGACAGGGACACAAGAGACCCAGTACTTC

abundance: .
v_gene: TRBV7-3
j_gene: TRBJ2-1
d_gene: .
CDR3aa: CASSLQDSEYNEQFF
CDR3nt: TGTGCCAGCAGCTTACAGGACAGCGAATACAATGAGCAGTTCTTC

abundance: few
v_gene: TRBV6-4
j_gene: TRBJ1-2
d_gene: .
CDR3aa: CASSESLHPPNYGYTF
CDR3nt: TGTGCCAGCAGCGAAAGCCTACATCCACCTAACTATGGCTACACCTTC

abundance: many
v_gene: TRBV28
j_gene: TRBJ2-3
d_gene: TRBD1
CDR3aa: CASREGTGGGDTQYF
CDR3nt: TGTGCCAGCAGAGAGGGGACAGGGGGCGGAGATACGCAGTATTTT

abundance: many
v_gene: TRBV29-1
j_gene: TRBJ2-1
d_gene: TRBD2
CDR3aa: CSVEGLLNNEQFF
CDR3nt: TGCAGCGTCGAGGGACTACTAAACAATGAGCAGTTCTTC

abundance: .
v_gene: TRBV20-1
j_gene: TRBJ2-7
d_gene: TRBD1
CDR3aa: CSARDRDRGNEQYF
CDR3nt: TGCAGTGCTAGAGATCGGGACAGGGGAAACGAGCAGTACTTC

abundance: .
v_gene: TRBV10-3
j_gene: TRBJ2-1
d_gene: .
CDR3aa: CAISESSTTYNEQFF
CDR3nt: TGTGCCATCAGTGAGTCCTCGACTACCTACAATGAGCAGTTCTTC

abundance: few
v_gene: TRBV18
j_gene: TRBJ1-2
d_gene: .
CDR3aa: CASSPQGSNYGYTF
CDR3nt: TGTGCCAGCTCACCACAGGGATCTAACTATGGCTACACCTTC

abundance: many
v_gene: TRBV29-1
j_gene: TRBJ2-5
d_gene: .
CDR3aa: CSVGGKLETQYF
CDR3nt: TGCAGCGTTGGGGGGAAGTTAGAGACCCAGTACTTC